Listed below are T cell receptor beta chains from one sample, sequenced in a study of cytomegalovirus exposure and HLA in healthy donors. This table comes from immunoSEQ multiplex PCR, and its TCRdb copy is limited to in-frame clones, with some not included. Found here are around 200,000 clones; the top ten clones hold roughly 0.89%. Sequenced input: PBMCs. These receptors all come from a woman in her twenties or thirties in good health and CMV-seropositive. Each CDR3 is given with its conserved first and last residue. The D gene is left open where the match is weak.

length,D,J,V,DNA,CDR3
15,-,TRBJ2-2,TRBV11-2,TGTGCCAGCAGCTCTTCAGGTTACAACACCGGGGAGCTGTTTTTT,CASSSSGYNTGELFF
14,-,TRBJ2-7,TRBV28,TGTGCCAGCAGTTTTGAGCATGACTCCTACGAGCAGTACTTC,CASSFEHDSYEQYF
14,-,TRBJ1-5,TRBV19,TGTGCCACCCACTCTAACGGTGGCAATCAGCCCCAGCATTTT,CATHSNGGNQPQHF
16,-,TRBJ2-6,TRBV28,TGTGCCAGCAGTTTATCGGGAGAGGCTGGGGCCAACGTCCTGACTTTC,CASSLSGEAGANVLTF
15,-,TRBJ2-1,TRBV5-1,TGCGCCAGCAGCTTGGAGGCGGGGCCACTGGGTGAGCAGTTCTTC,CASSLEAGPLGEQFF
14,-,TRBJ2-4,TRBV27,TGTGCCAGCAGTCTCCGAACAGGTTTATACATTCAGTACTTC,CASSLRTGLYIQYF
15,TRBD2,TRBJ2-1,TRBV6-5,TGTGCCAGCAGTCCCCGACTAGCGGGGTGGGATGAGCAGTTCTTC,CASSPRLAGWDEQFF
13,-,TRBJ1-6,TRBV5-4,TGTGCCAGCAGCTTGGAATCGGGGTCACCCCTCCACTTT,CASSLESGSPLHF
13,-,TRBJ1-1,TRBV6-4,TGTGCCAGCAGTGAACAGACGAACACTGAAGCTTTCTTT,CASSEQTNTEAFF
15,TRBD1,TRBJ2-7,TRBV6-5,TGTGCCAGCACTCAACCGGGACAGGGGACCTACGAGCAGTACTTC,CASTQPGQGTYEQYF
14,TRBD2,TRBJ2-3,TRBV5-1,TGCGCCAGCAGCTTGGCGGGGGGGGCAGATACGCAGTATTTT,CASSLAGGADTQYF
15,TRBD2,TRBJ2-7,TRBV5-1,TGCGCCAGCAGCTTTTCCAGTAGCGGGATATACGAGCAGTACTTC,CASSFSSSGIYEQYF
13,-,TRBJ1-1,TRBV4-1,TGCGCCAGCAGCCAAGATCGCAGGCTAGAAGCTTTCTTT,CASSQDRRLEAFF
16,-,TRBJ2-4,TRBV4-1,TGCGCCAGCAGCCCCCTTGCGGGGTCTGTCAAAAACATTCAGTACTTC,CASSPLAGSVKNIQYF
17,TRBD1,TRBJ1-2,TRBV10-3,TGTGCCATCAGTGAGTCGAGACAGGGGGCCCCTAACTATGGCTACACCTTC,CAISESRQGAPNYGYTF
13,-,TRBJ1-4,TRBV30,TGTGCCTGGAGAAAAGGGGCGGCTGAAAAACTGTTTTTT,CAWRKGAAEKLFF
14,-,TRBJ2-7,TRBV29-1,TGCAGCGTTCGACCCCCCGGGGGCTCCTACGAGCAGTACTTC,CSVRPPGGSYEQYF
13,-,TRBJ1-2,TRBV27,TGTGCCAGCAGTCTTCAGGGGAACTATGGCTACACCTTC,CASSLQGNYGYTF
13,TRBD1,TRBJ2-5,TRBV2,TGTGCCAGCAGGGACAGGGGCCAAGAGACCCAGTACTTC,CASRDRGQETQYF
13,TRBD2,TRBJ2-3,TRBV7-8,TGTGCCAGCAGCTTAGGTAGCGGGAGCGTGGAGTATTTT,CASSLGSGSVEYF
13,-,TRBJ1-1,TRBV6-1,TGTGCCAGCAGCGTTCGGGGTCTGGCTGAAGCTTTCTTT,CASSVRGLAEAFF
15,-,TRBJ1-5,TRBV19,TGTGCCAGTAGTAGGGGGGGCGGCAGCAATCAGCCCCAGCATTTT,CASSRGGGSNQPQHF
15,TRBD2,TRBJ2-2,TRBV9,TGTGCCAGCAGCCCTAGCGGGCTTAACACCGGGGAGCTGTTTTTT,CASSPSGLNTGELFF
15,-,TRBJ2-3,TRBV13,TGTGCCAGCAGCTTAGAGGGGGTTAAACAGAATACGCAGTATTTT,CASSLEGVKQNTQYF